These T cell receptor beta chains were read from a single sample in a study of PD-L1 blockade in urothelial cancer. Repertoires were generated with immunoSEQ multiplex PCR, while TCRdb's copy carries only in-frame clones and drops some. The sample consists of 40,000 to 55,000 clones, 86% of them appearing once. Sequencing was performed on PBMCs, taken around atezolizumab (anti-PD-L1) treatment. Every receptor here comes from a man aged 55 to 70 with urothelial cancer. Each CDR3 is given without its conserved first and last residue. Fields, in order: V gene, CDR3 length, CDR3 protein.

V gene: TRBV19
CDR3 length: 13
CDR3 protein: ASSIDWAANYGYT

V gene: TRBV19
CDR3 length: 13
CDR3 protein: ASSPTGPGDYGYT

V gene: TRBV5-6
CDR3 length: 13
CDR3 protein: ASSPGLAGGPNRF

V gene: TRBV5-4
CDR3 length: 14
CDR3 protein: ASSRDGTSGSSPQY

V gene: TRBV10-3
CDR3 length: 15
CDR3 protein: AISSVAGGPGTGELF

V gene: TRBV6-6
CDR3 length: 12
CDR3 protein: ASSYGTGNGGYT

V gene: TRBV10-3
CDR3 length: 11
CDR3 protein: AIIRQIGTEAF

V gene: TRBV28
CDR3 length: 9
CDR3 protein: ASSLPDTQY

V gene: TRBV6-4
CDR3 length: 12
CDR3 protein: ASSLTGGADTQY

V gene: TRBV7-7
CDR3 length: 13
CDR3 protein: ASSFGLAAYNEQF

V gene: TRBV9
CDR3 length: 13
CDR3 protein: ASSIRAPGLDTQY

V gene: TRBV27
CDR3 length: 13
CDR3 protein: ASSPVSLGTYEQY

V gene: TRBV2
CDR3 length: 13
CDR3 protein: ASSSGTGQADTQY

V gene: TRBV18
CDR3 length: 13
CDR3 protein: ASSPGLAANEKLF

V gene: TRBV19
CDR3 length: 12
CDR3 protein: ASSTGLFGNTIY

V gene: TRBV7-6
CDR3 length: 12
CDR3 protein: ASSSLPGNTEAF

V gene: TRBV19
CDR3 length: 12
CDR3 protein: ASRLTGEFSPLH

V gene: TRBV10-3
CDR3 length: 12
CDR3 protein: AISEFGSSYEQY

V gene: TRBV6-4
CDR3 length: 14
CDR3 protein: ASSAFGGTGNNEQF

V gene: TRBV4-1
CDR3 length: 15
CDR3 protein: ASSPNDRGARQETQY

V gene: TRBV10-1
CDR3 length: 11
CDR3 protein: ASSEGSRYEQY

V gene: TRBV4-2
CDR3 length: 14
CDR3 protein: ASSQIAGGPSYEQY

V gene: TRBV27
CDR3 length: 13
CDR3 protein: ASSYRDNDAYEQY

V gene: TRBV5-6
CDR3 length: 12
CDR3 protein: ASSWTGRNTEAF